These T cell receptor beta chains were read from a single sample in a study of blood T cell repertoires in COVID-19. The protocol was immunoSEQ multiplex PCR, while the TCRdb copy is restricted to in-frame clones and leaves out a portion. The repertoire includes under 15,000 clones, over 75% of them detected once, and 2.6% sits in the top ten. Sequenced sample: peripheral blood. Source of these receptors: a human donor in a cohort sampled during active COVID-19. CDR3s include the opening cysteine and the closing phenylalanine or tryptophan. Each record gives: D gene, V gene, J gene, CDR3 protein. A D gene is named only where the DNA matches it firmly.

>NA|TRBV6-6|TRBJ1-3
CASSPGDSGNTIYF
>TRBD1|TRBV5-1|TRBJ1-3
CASGQGIGGNTIYF
>NA|TRBV5-1|TRBJ2-7
CASREDPEFYEQYF
>TRBD1|TRBV14|TRBJ1-4
CASSQDRDSEKLFF
>NA|TRBV18|TRBJ2-6
CASSPYSGANVLTF
>TRBD2|TRBV11-2|TRBJ2-5
CASSLRLAGGQETQYF
>NA|TRBV11-3|TRBJ2-7
CASPEGSGSYEQYF
>TRBD2|TRBV7-9|TRBJ2-5
CASSPRYSGGPQETQYF
>NA|TRBV9|TRBJ2-7
CASSVNDRPLGGNEQYF
>NA|TRBV3-1/TRBV3-2|TRBJ2-2
CASSFRQGRTGELFF
>TRBD1|TRBV6-1|TRBJ1-2
CASSEGQGKTF
>NA|TRBV6-5|TRBJ1-1
CASSYKAGRTEAFF
>NA|TRBV19|TRBJ1-6
CASSIAGFNSPLHF
>TRBD1|TRBV19|TRBJ1-4
CASRSGQPLFF
>NA|TRBV24-1|TRBJ2-1
CATSDPSSYNEQFF
>NA|TRBV9|TRBJ2-2
CASSVNRARANTGELFF
>TRBD1|TRBV6-4|TRBJ1-1
CASSPRWDSMNTEAFF
>NA|TRBV4-1|TRBJ1-2
CASSQLSGSNYGYTF
>TRBD1|TRBV7-2|TRBJ2-2
CASTFGDRTGELFF
>TRBD1|TRBV7-2|TRBJ2-1
CASTWDRIYNEQFF
>TRBD1|TRBV19|TRBJ2-7
CASSRDRFYEQYF
>TRBD1|TRBV5-1|TRBJ1-6
CASWTGLDYNSPLHF
>TRBD1|TRBV7-9|TRBJ2-4
CASSWDRGVLAKNIQYF
>TRBD1|TRBV27|TRBJ2-4
CASSLRAGTGLAKNIQYF
>NA|TRBV5-5|TRBJ2-5
CASSSYTSLETQYF
>TRBD2|TRBV9|TRBJ2-5
CASSGESGGATETQYF
>TRBD1|TRBV11-2|TRBJ1-1
CASRSGTANTEAFF
>NA|TRBV25-1|TRBJ1-5
CASSKGGYQPQHF
>NA|TRBV7-8|TRBJ1-5
CATALEWGGRQPQHF
>TRBD2|TRBV2|TRBJ2-1
CATTSLAGGPNEQFF
>NA|TRBV19|TRBJ2-4
CASSIPGGIDKNIQYF
>TRBD2|TRBV5-1|TRBJ2-3
CASSLLLAGALVETDTQYF
>TRBD1|TRBV19|TRBJ1-1
CASREQGQYTEAFF
>TRBD2|TRBV6-2/TRBV6-3|TRBJ2-1
CASSNLAGGPLEQFF
>TRBD2|TRBV19|TRBJ2-7
CASSMPSGRFNEQYF
>NA|TRBV7-9|TRBJ2-2
CASTLAVGGELFF
>TRBD1|TRBV5-1|TRBJ1-2
CASSETGSYGYTF
>TRBD2|TRBV4-3|TRBJ2-5
CASSPGTSGGAGETQYF
>TRBD1|TRBV6-2/TRBV6-3|TRBJ1-4
CASSYARTGVNEKLFF
>NA|TRBV4-1|TRBJ1-3
CASSQQAAEYAGNTIYF
>TRBD2|TRBV6-2/TRBV6-3|TRBJ2-3
CASSYSERGPDTQYF
>NA|TRBV10-1|TRBJ2-2
CASSRQITGELFF
>NA|TRBV11-2|TRBJ2-7
CASSVSSGTRGEQYF
>NA|TRBV10-1|TRBJ2-1
CASSGDASASYNEQFF
>NA|TRBV10-2|TRBJ1-2
CASRGDFGYGYTF
>TRBD2|TRBV5-1|TRBJ2-3
CASSLERGFEMDTQYF
>NA|TRBV2|TRBJ2-1
CASSEVINEQFF
>NA|TRBV10-3|TRBJ1-6
CAISESRAISYNSPLHF
>TRBD1|TRBV15|TRBJ2-3
CATSRDQGAPDTQYF
>NA|TRBV5-6|TRBJ2-2
CASSFGGPNTGELFF
>NA|TRBV21-1|TRBJ2-4
CASSKGHRLLAKNIQYF
>TRBD1|TRBV29-1|TRBJ1-2
CSVRTGTGDGYTF
>NA|TRBV7-2|TRBJ2-5
CASSLDGAYRETQYF
>NA|TRBV6-2/TRBV6-3|TRBJ2-3
CASSFLGDTDTQYF
>TRBD1|TRBV27|TRBJ1-2
CASSLWGQGGGYTF
>NA|TRBV19|TRBJ1-6
CASSIERGSPLHF
>TRBD1|TRBV7-2|TRBJ1-2
CASSSSTGGNYGYTF
>NA|TRBV15|TRBJ1-6
CATRQTVTFYNSPLHF
>TRBD1|TRBV7-6|TRBJ1-4
CASSLGAPFRDSNEKLFF
>TRBD2|TRBV4-1|TRBJ2-7
CASSLAGGSSYEQYF